This T cell receptor beta chain originates from a study of T-cell reconstitution after alpha-beta-depleted transplantation in children. During its preparation, the TCRbeta library received unique molecular identifiers. MiXCR, run by TCRdb on the PCR reads, gives a single entry per CDR3 protein. This table holds nearly 400,000 distinct CDR3 sequences, approximately 20% found once. This clonotype showed up just a few times. The germline V gene has CDR1 MNHGY and CDR2 SVAAGI. This CDR3 is built from 15 residues. V shed 1 base, J shed 4 bases, and the junction held 6 bases outside the gene matches. The material sequenced was PBMCs from the stem cell graft donor, taken from the stem cell graft. This rearrangement joins TRBV6-9 to TRBJ2-7; 8 bases match TRBD2. This sequence was found in a human donor who donated a stem cell graft to a child with acute myeloid leukemia. The CDR3 is CASSYWRGRKYEQYF. In DNA, the CDR3 is TGTGCCAGCAGTTATTGGCGCGGGAGGAAGTACGAGCAGTACTTC.